This TCR beta chain was recorded in a study of beta chain features in type 1 diabetes. This CDR3 is 15 amino acids long. CDR1 is SGHTA and CDR2 is FQGNSA in the germline V gene. CD45RO/CCR7/CD25/CD127/CD95/CD27 staining was used to isolate CD4+ naive, central memory, regulatory and stem cell-like memory cells by sorting. A note on this clone: At one end, the junction sequence differs from germline, possibly due to a read error. Other nucleotide sequences from this sample produce the same CDR3.

The whole isolated RNA underwent reverse transcription, so sequencing captured expressed TCRB transcripts. TCRdb keeps only in-frame clones here, not all; method: immunoSEQ multiplex PCR. The table has roughly 400,000 clones, 14% seen once. The TCR sequence derives from a man younger than 45 in good health. The gene calls are TRBV7-2 and TRBJ2-3, with 8 bases aligning to TRBD1. Material: naive CD4+ T cells from blood. The CDR3 here is CASSHIWTGSDTQYF. CDR3 nucleotides: TGTGCCAGCAGCCATATTTGGACAGGGTCAGATACACAGTATTTT. Filled out from reference TRBV7-2 and TRBJ2-3, the complete variable domain reads GAGVSQSPSNKVTEKGKDVELRCDPISGHTALYWYRQSLGQGLEFLIYFQGNSAPDKSGLPSDRFSAERTGGSVSTLTIQRTQQEDSAVYLCASSHIWTGSDTQYFGPGTRLTVL.